The 30 T cell receptor beta chains below all came from one sample that was sequenced in a study of shared clonotypes between healthy human individuals. Using immunoSEQ multiplex PCR, the repertoire was profiled, and TCRdb retains in-frame clones only, with some absent. The sample yields 2.3 million or so clones, approximately 93% seen once. The specimen sequenced was naive CD4+ T cells from PBMCs. Subset here: CD45RA+ positively selected. The source is a man between 18 and 35 years old in good health. Some clones in this sample may be carry-over from other donors' samples.

The rearrangement links TRBV27 to TRBJ2-2, with D unresolved. V was cut by 6 bases and J by 1 base, with 9 bases left in between. Germline-derived CDR1 and CDR2 are MNHEY and SMNVEV (reference sequence). The CDR3 totals 14 residues. The CDR3 sequence: CASRMRRNTGELFF. The DNA for the CDR3 is TGTGCCAGCAGGATGCGGCGGAACACCGGGGAGCTGTTTTTT.

The chain couples TRBV4-1 to TRBJ1-1; tentative D call: TRBD1 (6 bases). The CDR3 spans 16 residues. Germline V gives CDR1 MGHRA, CDR2 YSYEKL. The ends were cut back, 3 bases at V and 0 bases at J, with 14 bases in the middle. The CDR3 spells CASSHRGRSMNTEAFF. Written as DNA, the CDR3 is TGCGCCAGCAGCCACAGGGGACGGTCTATGAACACTGAAGCTTTCTTT.

The V gene is TRBV21-1, the J gene TRBJ2-3; whether TRBD1, the table's D call, matches the DNA was not checked. TRBV21-1 is marked as a pseudogene. The CDR3 spans 18 residues. The CDR3 coding sequence is TGTGCCAGCTGGGCCGTGGGCAGGGCGTCGACCTGGTCGGATACGCAGTATTTT. This translates into CASWAVGRASTWSDTQYF.

This chain connects TRBV19 to TRBJ2-3, with D perhaps being TRBD1 or TRBD2 (5 bases each). This CDR3 comprises 15 residues. V lost 5 bases and J lost 5, with 17 bases in between. Germline V gene lookup returns CDR1 LNHDA and CDR2 SQIVND (reference sequence). CDR3 DNA sequence: TGTGCCAGTAGTGGGGCGGGCTCGTGGGGAGATACGCAGTATTTT. Its translation: CASSGAGSWGDTQYF.

The chain recombines TRBV11-2 with TRBJ1-1; D possibly corresponds to TRBD1 (5 bases). Germline CDR1 reads SGHAT; CDR2 reads FQNNGV. V lost 1 base, J lost 7 bases, and 19 bases lay in between. This CDR3 is built from 16 residues. CDR3 in amino acids: CASSLALPLGDLEAFF. The CDR3, as DNA: TGTGCCAGCAGCTTAGCCCTTCCTCTAGGGGACCTTGAAGCTTTCTTT.

The V call is TRBV2, the J call TRBJ2-2; D is uncertain. V was cut by 6 bases and J by 7 bases, with 12 bases left in between. CDR1 is SNHLY, CDR2 FYNNEI, per germline. The CDR3 has 13 residues. The CDR3 sequence is CASSPFVNGELFF. Written as DNA, the CDR3 is TGTGCCAGCAGCCCGTTTGTAAACGGGGAGCTGTTTTTT.

The J gene is TRBJ2-3, the V gene TRBV11-2; 9 bases line up with TRBD2. Germline V lookup: CDR1 SGHAT, CDR2 FQNNGV. This CDR3 is built from 17 residues. V gave up 1 base and J gave up 2 bases; unmatched junction bases: 7. CDR3 DNA sequence: TGTGCCAGCAGCTTAGGAGAAAGCGGGAGGTTCACAGATACGCAGTATTTT. Its protein is CASSLGESGRFTDTQYF.

V is TRBV7-3 and J is TRBJ2-1, with D perhaps matching TRBD2 (6 bases). Per germline, CDR1 SGHTA and CDR2 FQGTGA. The germline V and J ends were trimmed by 5 bases and 10 bases, with 15 bases remaining between them. The CDR3 totals 13 residues. The CDR3 spells CASSPSSVTEQFF. The CDR3 nucleotides are TGTGCCAGCAGCCCGTCTAGCGTCACCGAGCAGTTCTTC.

A remark on this clone: Additional DNA sequences in this sample encode the identical CDR3. The genes are TRBV5-1 and TRBJ2-1, with 7 bases identical to TRBD2. V dropped 0 bases and J dropped 1; count of bases not matched to a gene: 4. The CDR3 is 16 residues long. CDR1 is SGHRS and CDR2 is YFSETQ in the germline V gene. The CDR3 loop reads CASSLGASGSYNEQFF. CDR3 in DNA: TGCGCCAGCAGCTTGGGGGCTAGCGGATCCTACAATGAGCAGTTCTTC.

This clone appeared once. The CDR3 reads CASSQGGYYDYGYTF. CDR3 nucleotide sequence: TGCGCCAGCAGCCAAGGGGGTTATTACGACTATGGCTACACCTTC. The chain is built from TRBV4-1 and TRBJ1-2; D not resolved. V dropped 1 base and J dropped 3 bases, with 12 bases sitting between them. This CDR3 region has 15 residues. Germline loops: CDR1 MGHRA, CDR2 YSYEKL.

The chain recombines TRBV5-1 with TRBJ2-1; D remains unclear. Germline CDR1 SGHRS, CDR2 YFSETQ. The CDR3 extends over 12 amino acids. V was shortened by 3 bases and J by 4 bases, with 5 bases between the two germline ends. CDR3 coding DNA: TGCGCCAGCAGCTCACAATACAATGAGCAGTTCTTC. Protein sequence: CASSSQYNEQFF.

This chain links TRBV28 with TRBJ2-7; D unclear. The germline V and J ends were trimmed by 3 bases and 2 bases, with 14 bases remaining between them. CDR1 and CDR2 from the germline V gene are MDHEN and SYDVKM. CDR3 length equals 15 residues. The CDR3 loop is CASSFFPDATYEQYF. The DNA for the CDR3 is TGTGCCAGCAGTTTCTTTCCGGACGCAACCTACGAGCAGTACTTC.

J is TRBJ1-1 and V is TRBV11-3; 9 bases agree with TRBD1. The CDR3 covers 13 residues. Germline V CDR1 and CDR2: SGHNT, YENEEA. The V and J ends lost 3 bases and 6 bases, in that order; junction bases with no gene match: 2. In DNA form, the CDR3 reads TGTGCCAGCAGCTTGGGACAGGGATCTGAAGCTTTCTTT. This codes for CASSLGQGSEAFF.

The CDR3 sequence: CASSLRGERDTQYF. The DNA for the CDR3 is TGTGCCAGCAGTTTAAGGGGAGAAAGAGATACGCAGTATTTT. The chain has TRBV2 and TRBJ2-3, with D possibly called TRBD1 or TRBD2 (5 bases each). Trimming took off 5 bases at V and 5 bases at J, with 14 bases between the two ends. The CDR3 loop spans 14 amino acids. CDR1 and CDR2 from the germline V gene are SNHLY and FYNNEI.

This chain joins TRBV19 and TRBJ2-3, with 13 positions matching TRBD2. The ends lost 5 bases at V and 6 bases at J; junction bases unmatched: 11. Germline CDR1 LNHDA, CDR2 SQIVND (reference sequence). CDR3 length: 17 residues. CDR3: CASSLGLAGSRTDTQYF. CDR3 DNA sequence: TGTGCCAGTAGTCTGGGACTAGCGGGATCAAGGACGGATACGCAGTATTTT. Full variable domain (rest looked up from reference TRBV19 and TRBJ2-3): DGGITQSPKYLFRKEGQNVTLSCEQNLNHDAMYWYRQDPGQGLRLIYYSQIVNDFQKGDIAEGYSVSREKKESFPLTVTSAQKNPTAFYLCASSLGLAGSRTDTQYFGPGTRLTVL.

This clone was seen a single time. This chain joins TRBV18 and TRBJ2-3; a possible D gene is TRBD2 (5 bases). The V and J ends lost 2 bases and 4 bases respectively, with 16 bases between them. The CDR3 is 16 amino acids. Per the germline V gene, CDR1 is KGHSH and CDR2 is LQKENI. CDR3 nucleotides: TGTGCCAGCTCACCATATAGGGCGGGCCCAGCAGATACGCAGTATTTT. This gives the protein CASSPYRAGPADTQYF.

The V gene is TRBV5-4, the J gene TRBJ2-6; D unresolved. Trimming removed 1 base from V and 7 bases from J, with 6 bases in between. The CDR3 is 13 residues long. The germline V gene encodes CDR1 SGHNT and CDR2 YYREEE (reference sequence). DNA for the CDR3: TGTGCCAGCAGCTTGAACGGAGCCAACGTCCTGACTTTC. Protein product: CASSLNGANVLTF.

A single count supports this clone. The rearrangement uses TRBV5-4 and TRBJ1-1; 10 positions agree with TRBD1. The CDR3 has 18 residues. Per the germline V gene, CDR1 is SGHNT and CDR2 is YYREEE (reference sequence). J was trimmed by 1 base and V by 4 bases; bases with no gene match: 13. DNA for the CDR3: TGTGCCAGCAGCACCGCCCGGGACAGGGGAATTGGGAACACTGAAGCTTTCTTT. Encoded protein: CASSTARDRGIGNTEAFF.

The V and J genes are TRBV7-6 and TRBJ1-5, with D maybe TRBD1 (6 bases). V was cut by 0 bases and J by 2 bases, with 11 bases left in between. The CDR3 sequence is 16 residues long. In germline, CDR1 is SGHVS, CDR2 FNYEAQ. The CDR3 loop is CASSLAVGGGNQPQHF. The CDR3 bases are TGTGCCAGCAGCTTAGCTGTCGGGGGCGGCAATCAGCCCCAGCATTTT. Supplemented by reference TRBV7-6 and TRBJ1-5, the full variable domain reads GAGVSQSPRYKVTKRGQDVALRCDPISGHVSLYWYRQALGQGPEFLTYFNYEAQQDKSGLPNDRFSAERPEGSISTLTIQRTEQRDSAMYRCASSLAVGGGNQPQHFGDGTRLSIL.

This chain connects TRBV9 to TRBJ2-1, with TRBD1 as a possible D gene (6 bases). V was cut by 3 bases and J by 3 bases, with 13 bases left in between. The CDR3 has 15 amino acids. Germline-derived CDR1 and CDR2 are SGDLS and YYNGEE. CDR3 amino acids: CASSDRDTDYNEQFF. For the CDR3, the DNA is TGTGCCAGCAGCGACCGGGACACTGACTACAATGAGCAGTTCTTC.

About this clone itself: As the CDR3 is not closed by the conserved phenylalanine or tryptophan, this likely results from a read error. V usage is TRBV4-1 and J usage is TRBJ1-2; TRBD1 might be the D (6 bases). This CDR3 is built from 17 residues. V shed 6 bases and J shed 6 bases, with 26 bases lying between them. Germline loops: CDR1 MGHRA, CDR2 YSYEKL. Written as DNA, the CDR3 is TGCGCCAGCAGTTCAGGACCGTTAGGGCAGGGGTTGAATGGCTACACCTCC. Translated: CASSSGPLGQGLNGYTS.

The chain links TRBV11-2 to TRBJ2-1, with 12 bases aligning to TRBD2. The J segment lost 1 base and the V segment lost 4 bases, leaving 11 bases of the junction unmatched. This CDR3 region has 19 residues. Germline-derived CDR1 and CDR2 are SGHAT and FQNNGV. The DNA for the CDR3 is TGTGCCAGCAGCTCTCAACAACTAGCGGGAGGTCGGTCCTACAATGAGCAGTTCTTC. Encoded protein: CASSSQQLAGGRSYNEQFF.

The chain employs TRBV5-1 and TRBJ2-5, with TRBD2 matching 8 bases. CDR3 length equals 15 residues. With 5 bases clipped from V and 3 bases from J, the junction kept 9 bases outside the gene matches. Germline loops: CDR1 SGHRS, CDR2 YFSETQ. In nucleotides, the CDR3 is TGCGCCAGCAGATTAATTGGGACTAGGGAAGAGACCCAGTACTTC. As protein: CASRLIGTREETQYF. The complete variable domain, with remaining parts taken from reference TRBV5-1 and TRBJ2-5, reads KAGVTQTPRYLIKTRGQQVTLSCSPISGHRSVSWYQQTPGQGLQFLFEYFSETQRNKGNFPGRFSGRQFSNSRSEMNVSTLELGDSALYLCASRLIGTREETQYFGPGTRLLVL.

This sequence joins TRBV11-3 and TRBJ2-3; TRBD1 aligns across 9 bases. CDR1 and CDR2 from the germline V gene are SGHNT and YENEEA. V lost 5 bases, J lost 4 bases, and 7 bases stayed unmatched. This CDR3 has 15 residues. As DNA, the CDR3 is TGTGCCAGCAGCGCCGGGACAGGGTTGCCAGATACGCAGTATTTT. Its protein is CASSAGTGLPDTQYF.

Here the CDR3 reads CASSYLGNYGYTF. CDR3 sequence (DNA): TGCGCCAGCAGTTATCTGGGGAACTATGGCTACACCTTC. The chain combines TRBV10-2 with TRBJ1-2; no clear D gene. Trimming took off 5 bases at V and 2 bases at J, with 9 bases between the two ends. The CDR3 consists of 13 residues. Germline V gene sequence: CDR1 WSHSY, CDR2 SAAADI.

This clone was counted a single time. The CDR3 is CASSPEGGLRNTEAFF. CDR3 nucleotides: TGTGCCAGCAGCCCTGAAGGGGGGCTCAGGAACACTGAAGCTTTCTTT. The V gene is TRBV5-4, the J gene TRBJ1-1; D might be TRBD1 (6 bases). Germline loops: CDR1 SGHNT, CDR2 YYREEE (reference sequence). This CDR3 is built from 16 residues. V lost 4 bases to trimming and J lost 1 base, with 17 bases between them.

This chain joins TRBV5-1 and TRBJ1-1; 7 bases agree with TRBD1. J gave up 3 bases and V 2 bases, and 10 bases lay outside the gene matches. CDR3 length equals 16 residues. Per germline, CDR1 SGHRS and CDR2 YFSETQ. DNA of the CDR3: TGCGCCAGCAGCTTACGGAGGACAGGAGGGGACACTGAAGCTTTCTTT. This encodes CASSLRRTGGDTEAFF.

The rearrangement links TRBV4-2 to TRBJ2-1; TRBD2 matches 8 bases. CDR1 is LGHNA, CDR2 YNFKEQ, per germline. CDR3 length: 15 amino acids. Trimming removed 4 bases from V and 3 bases from J; junction bases left unmatched: 5. CDR3 loop: CASSLGLGGYNEQFF. As DNA, the CDR3 is TGTGCCAGCAGCCTGGGACTAGGGGGCTACAATGAGCAGTTCTTC.

Regarding this clone: This likely comes from a read error, as the CDR3 has no conserved phenylalanine or tryptophan at its end. The DNA is left out, because the CDR3 cannot be placed on it with certainty; the CDR3 is given as TCRdb lists it. The chain employs TRBV5-1 and TRBJ2-3; TRBD2 is the table's D call, not checked against the DNA. The CDR3 spans 13 amino acids, including both terminal residues. Germline V gene lookup returns CDR1 SGHRS and CDR2 YFSETQ. CDR3 in amino acids: CASSLDGLAGAIS.

The CDR3 DNA reads TGCGCCAGCAGCAAAGGACTAGCGAGGGCCGGGGAGCTGTTTTTT. It translates to CASSKGLARAGELFF. The chain combines TRBV5-1 with TRBJ2-2; 9 nucleotides align to TRBD2. The CDR3 runs 15 residues. Germline assignment: CDR1 SGHRS and CDR2 YFSETQ. V dropped 4 bases and J dropped 6; count of bases not matched to a gene: 7.